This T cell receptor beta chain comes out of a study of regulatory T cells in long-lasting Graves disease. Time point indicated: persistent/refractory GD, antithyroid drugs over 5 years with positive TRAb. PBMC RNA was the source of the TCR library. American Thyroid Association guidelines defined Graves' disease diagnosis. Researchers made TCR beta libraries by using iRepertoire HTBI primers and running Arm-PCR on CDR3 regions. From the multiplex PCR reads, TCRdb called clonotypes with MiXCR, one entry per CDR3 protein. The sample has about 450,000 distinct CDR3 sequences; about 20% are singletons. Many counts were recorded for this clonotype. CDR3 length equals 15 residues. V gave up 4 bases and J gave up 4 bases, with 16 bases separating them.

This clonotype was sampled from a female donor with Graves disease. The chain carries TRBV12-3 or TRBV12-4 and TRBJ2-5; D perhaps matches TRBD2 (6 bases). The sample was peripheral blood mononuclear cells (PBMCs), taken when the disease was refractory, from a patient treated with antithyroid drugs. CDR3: CASSSLELALETQYF. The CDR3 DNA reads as TGTGCCAGCAGTTCATTGGAACTAGCATTAGAGACCCAGTACTTC.